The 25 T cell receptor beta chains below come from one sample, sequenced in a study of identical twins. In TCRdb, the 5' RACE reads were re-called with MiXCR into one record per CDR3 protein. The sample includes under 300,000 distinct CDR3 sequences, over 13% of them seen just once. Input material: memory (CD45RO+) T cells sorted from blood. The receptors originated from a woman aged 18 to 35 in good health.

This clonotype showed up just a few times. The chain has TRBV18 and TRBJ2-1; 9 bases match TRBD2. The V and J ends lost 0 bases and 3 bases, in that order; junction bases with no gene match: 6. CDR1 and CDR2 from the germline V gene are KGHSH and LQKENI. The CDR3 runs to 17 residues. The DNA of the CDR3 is TGTGCCAGCTCACCACCGGGGGGACTAGCTCTCTACAATGAGCAGTTCTTC. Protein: CASSPPGGLALYNEQFF.

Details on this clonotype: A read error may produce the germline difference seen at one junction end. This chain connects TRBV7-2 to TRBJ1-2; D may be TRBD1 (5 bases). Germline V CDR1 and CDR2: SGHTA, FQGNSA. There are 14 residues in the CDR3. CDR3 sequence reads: CASSLGLANYGYTF. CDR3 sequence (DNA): TGCGCCAGCAGCCTGGGACTAGCTAACTATGGCTACACCTTC.

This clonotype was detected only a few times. CDR3 residues: CASSQISVTGELFF. CDR3 DNA: TGTGCCAGCAGCCAAATTAGCGTGACCGGGGAGCTGTTTTTT. The chain employs TRBV14 and TRBJ2-2; a possible D gene is TRBD2 (5 bases). Trimming shortened V by 2 bases and J by 5 bases, and 9 bases separated the two germline ends. From germline, CDR1 is SGHDN and CDR2 FVKESK. The CDR3 contains 14 residues.

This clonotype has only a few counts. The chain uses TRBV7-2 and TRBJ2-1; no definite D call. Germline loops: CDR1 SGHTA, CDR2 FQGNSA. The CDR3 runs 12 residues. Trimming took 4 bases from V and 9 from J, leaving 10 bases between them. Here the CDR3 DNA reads TGTGCCAGCAGCTCGAGCTGGGGTGAGCAGTTCTTC. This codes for CASSSSWGEQFF.

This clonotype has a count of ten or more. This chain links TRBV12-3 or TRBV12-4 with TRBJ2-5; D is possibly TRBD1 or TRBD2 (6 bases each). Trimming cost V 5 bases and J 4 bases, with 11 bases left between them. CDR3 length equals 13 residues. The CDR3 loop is CASSARGPETQYF. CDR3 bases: TGTGCCAGCAGTGCCCGGGGGCCAGAGACCCAGTACTTC.

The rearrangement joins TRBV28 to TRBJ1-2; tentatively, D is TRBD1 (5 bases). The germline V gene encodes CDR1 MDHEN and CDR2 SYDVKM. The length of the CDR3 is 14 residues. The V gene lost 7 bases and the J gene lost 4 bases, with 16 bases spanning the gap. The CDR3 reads CASTTGALPYGYTF. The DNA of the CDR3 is TGTGCCAGCACCACTGGGGCGCTCCCCTATGGCTACACCTTC.

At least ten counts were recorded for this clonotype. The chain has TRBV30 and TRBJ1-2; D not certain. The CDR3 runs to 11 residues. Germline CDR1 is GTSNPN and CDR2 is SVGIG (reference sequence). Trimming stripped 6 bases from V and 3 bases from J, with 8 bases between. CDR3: CACRTDYGYTF. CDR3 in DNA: TGTGCCTGCCGTACTGACTATGGCTACACCTTC.

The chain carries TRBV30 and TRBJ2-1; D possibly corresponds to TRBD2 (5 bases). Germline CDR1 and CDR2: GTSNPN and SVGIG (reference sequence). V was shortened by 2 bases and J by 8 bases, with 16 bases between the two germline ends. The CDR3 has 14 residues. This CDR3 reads CAWSLGSSTHEQFF. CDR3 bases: TGTGCCTGGAGTTTGGGGTCTAGCACCCATGAGCAGTTCTTC. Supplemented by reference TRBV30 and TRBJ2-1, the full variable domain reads SQTIHQWPATLVQPVGSPLSLECTVEGTSNPNLYWYRQAAGRGLQLLFYSVGIGQISSEVPQNLSASRPQDRQFILSSKKLLLSDSGFYLCAWSLGSSTHEQFFGPGTRLTVL.

For the CDR3, the DNA is TGCGCCAGCAGCCATCAAGGGGGTTCCGCCACTGAAGCTTTCTTT. Its translation is CASSHQGGSATEAFF. The V call is TRBV5-1, the J call TRBJ1-1; possible D gene TRBD1, 6 bases. The CDR3 is 15 amino acids. Between the trimmed V and J ends, which lost 4 bases and 4 bases, there was a span of 17 bases. Germline loops: CDR1 SGHRS, CDR2 YFSETQ.

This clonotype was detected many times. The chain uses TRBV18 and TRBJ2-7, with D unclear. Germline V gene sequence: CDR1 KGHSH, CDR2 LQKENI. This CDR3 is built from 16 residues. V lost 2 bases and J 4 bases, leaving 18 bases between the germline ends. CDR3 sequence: CASSPTPPPNLYEQYF. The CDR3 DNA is TGTGCCAGCTCACCAACCCCCCCGCCGAACCTTTACGAGCAGTACTTC.

The CDR3 sequence is CSVAGTSGTRDTQYF. CDR3 in DNA: TGCAGTGTTGCGGGGACTAGCGGGACTAGAGATACGCAGTATTTT. The rearrangement joins TRBV20-1 to TRBJ2-3, with 13 bases matching TRBD2. CDR1 and CDR2 (germline): DFQATT, SNEGSKA (reference sequence). V lost 7 bases and J lost 5; bases outside the gene matches: 9. CDR3 length: 15 residues.

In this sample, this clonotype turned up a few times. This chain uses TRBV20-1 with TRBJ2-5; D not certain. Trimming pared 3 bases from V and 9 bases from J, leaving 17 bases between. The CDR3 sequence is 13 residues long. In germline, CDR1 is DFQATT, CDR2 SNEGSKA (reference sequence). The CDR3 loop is CSASLRQVGSQYF. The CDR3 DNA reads TGCAGTGCTAGTTTGAGGCAGGTGGGGTCCCAGTACTTC.

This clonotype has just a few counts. As DNA, the CDR3 is TGTGCCATCCGCGGGACAGGGGACACTGAAGCTTTCTTT. Amino acids: CAIRGTGDTEAFF. The rearrangement joins TRBV10-3 to TRBJ1-1; 10 bases match TRBD1. After removal of 8 bases from V and 3 bases from J, the junction contained 3 bases not matched to a gene. Germline values: CDR1 ENHRY, CDR2 SYGVKD. The CDR3 spans 13 residues.

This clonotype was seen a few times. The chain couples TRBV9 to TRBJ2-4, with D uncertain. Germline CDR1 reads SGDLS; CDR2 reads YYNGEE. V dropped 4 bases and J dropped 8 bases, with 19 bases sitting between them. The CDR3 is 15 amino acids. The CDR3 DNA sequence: TGTGCCAGCAGCATAGGCCTCCCGGCTTCGGACATTCAGTACTTC. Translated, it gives CASSIGLPASDIQYF.

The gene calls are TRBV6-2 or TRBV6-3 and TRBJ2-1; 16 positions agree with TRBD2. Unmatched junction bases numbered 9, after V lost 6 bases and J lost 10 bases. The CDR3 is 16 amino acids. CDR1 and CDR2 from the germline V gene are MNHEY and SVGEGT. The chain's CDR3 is CASSTPPGLAGGEQFF. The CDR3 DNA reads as TGTGCCAGCAGCACCCCTCCGGGACTAGCGGGAGGGGAGCAGTTCTTC.

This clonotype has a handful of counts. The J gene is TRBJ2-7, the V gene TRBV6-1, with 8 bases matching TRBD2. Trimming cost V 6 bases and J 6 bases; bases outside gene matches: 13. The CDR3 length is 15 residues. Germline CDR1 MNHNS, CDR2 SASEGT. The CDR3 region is CASRTTGGDGLEQYF. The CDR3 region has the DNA TGTGCCAGCAGGACCACGGGGGGGGATGGTCTCGAGCAGTACTTC.

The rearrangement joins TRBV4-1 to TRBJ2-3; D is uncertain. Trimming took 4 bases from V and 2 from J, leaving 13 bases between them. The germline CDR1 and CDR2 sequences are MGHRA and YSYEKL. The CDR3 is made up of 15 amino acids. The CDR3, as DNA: TGCGCCAGCAGCCTTTCCACGGATTCCACAGATACGCAGTATTTT. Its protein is CASSLSTDSTDTQYF.

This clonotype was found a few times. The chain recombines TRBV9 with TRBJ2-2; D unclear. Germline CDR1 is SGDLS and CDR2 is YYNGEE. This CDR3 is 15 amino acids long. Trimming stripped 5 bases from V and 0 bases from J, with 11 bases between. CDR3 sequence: CASRVDSANTGELFF. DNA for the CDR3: TGTGCCAGCAGGGTGGATTCCGCGAACACCGGGGAGCTGTTTTTT.

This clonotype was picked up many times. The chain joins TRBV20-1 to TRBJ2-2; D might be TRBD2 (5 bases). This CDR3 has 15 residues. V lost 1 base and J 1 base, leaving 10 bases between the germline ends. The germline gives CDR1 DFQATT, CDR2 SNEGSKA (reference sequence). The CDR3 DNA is TGCAGTGCTAGAGCCCTAGCCCAGAACACCGGGGAGCTGTTTTTT. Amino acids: CSARALAQNTGELFF.

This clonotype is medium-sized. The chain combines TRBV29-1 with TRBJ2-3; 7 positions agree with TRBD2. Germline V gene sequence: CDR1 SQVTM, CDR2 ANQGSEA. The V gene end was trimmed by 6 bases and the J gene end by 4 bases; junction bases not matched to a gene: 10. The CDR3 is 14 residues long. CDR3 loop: CSVEGGRDADTQYF. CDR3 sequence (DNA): TGCAGCGTCGAGGGCGGGAGAGACGCAGATACGCAGTATTTT.

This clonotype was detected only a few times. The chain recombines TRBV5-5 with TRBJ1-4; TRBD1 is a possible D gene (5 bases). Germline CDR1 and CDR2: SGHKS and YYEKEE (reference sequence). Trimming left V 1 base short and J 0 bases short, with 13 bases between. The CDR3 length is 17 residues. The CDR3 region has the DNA TGTGCCAGCAGCTTGTGGGGCAGGGCGACAACTAATGAAAAACTGTTTTTT. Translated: CASSLWGRATTNEKLFF.

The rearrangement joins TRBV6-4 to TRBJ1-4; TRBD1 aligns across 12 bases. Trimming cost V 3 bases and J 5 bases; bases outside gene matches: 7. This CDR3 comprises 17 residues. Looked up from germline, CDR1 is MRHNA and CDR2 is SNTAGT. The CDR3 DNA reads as TGTGCCAGCAGTGAGCCGGGACAGGGGGCCCTCAATGAAAAACTGTTTTTT. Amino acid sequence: CASSEPGQGALNEKLFF.

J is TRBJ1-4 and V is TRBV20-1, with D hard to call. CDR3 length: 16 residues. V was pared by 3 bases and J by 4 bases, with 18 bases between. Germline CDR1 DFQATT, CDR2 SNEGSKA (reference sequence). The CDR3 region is CSARDAKRTGNEKLFF. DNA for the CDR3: TGCAGTGCTAGGGACGCCAAGAGGACGGGTAATGAAAAACTGTTTTTT.

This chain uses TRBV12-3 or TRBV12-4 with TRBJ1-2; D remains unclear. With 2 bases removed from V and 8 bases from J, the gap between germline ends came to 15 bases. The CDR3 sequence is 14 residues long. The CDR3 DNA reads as TGTGCCAGCAGTTTACGAGGCAGGCTTTTGGGCTACACCTTC. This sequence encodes CASSLRGRLLGYTF.

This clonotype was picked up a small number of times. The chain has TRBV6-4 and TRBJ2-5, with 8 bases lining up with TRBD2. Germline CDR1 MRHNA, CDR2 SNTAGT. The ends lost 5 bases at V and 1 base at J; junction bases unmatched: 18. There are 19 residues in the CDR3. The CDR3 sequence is CASSNSLRVGLVSQETQYF. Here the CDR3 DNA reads TGTGCCAGCAGTAACAGTCTCAGGGTGGGACTAGTTAGCCAAGAGACCCAGTACTTC.